The 27 T cell receptor beta chains below were found in one sample sequenced in a study of cytomegalovirus exposure and HLA in healthy donors. TCRdb keeps only in-frame clones here, not all; method: immunoSEQ multiplex PCR. This repertoire shows over 200,000 clones, approximately 86% found once; its top ten account for over 2.5%. Sequencing input: PBMCs. The receptors stem from a young woman in good health and CMV-seronegative.

The gene calls are TRBV20-1 and TRBJ2-3; TRBD2 agrees at 7 bases. This CDR3 has 10 residues. Germline values: CDR1 DFQATT, CDR2 SNEGSKA (reference sequence). The CDR3 protein is CGAGDLVQYF. The DNA for the CDR3 is TGCGGGGCGGGGGATCTGGTGCAGTATTTT.

The chain carries TRBV6-1 and TRBJ2-3; 7 bases match TRBD1. This CDR3 contains 16 residues. The germline V gene encodes CDR1 MNHNS and CDR2 SASEGT. V lost 2 bases and J lost 1; bases outside the gene matches: 6. The CDR3 loop is CASSESSGTGTDTQYF. For the CDR3, the DNA is TGTGCCAGCAGTGAATCAAGTGGGACAGGCACAGATACGCAGTATTTT.

The V gene is TRBV7-9, the J gene TRBJ2-5; 7 nucleotides align to TRBD2. V shed 4 bases and J 4 bases; nucleotides not matched to a gene: 9. The CDR3 is 15 residues long. CDR1 and CDR2 (germline): SEHNR, FQNEAQ (reference sequence). The CDR3 reads CASSSGPPGGETQYF. CDR3 nucleotide sequence: TGTGCCAGCAGCTCTGGACCGCCGGGAGGAGAGACCCAGTACTTC.

The V gene is TRBV6-1, the J gene TRBJ2-7; D gene unclear. Germline CDR1 reads MNHNS; CDR2 reads SASEGT. Deletions cut 2 bases from V and 0 bases from J, with 11 bases between. This CDR3 region has 15 residues. In DNA, the CDR3 is TGTGCCAGCAGTGAACTGGGCCTAAGCTCCTACGAGCAGTACTTC. Protein product: CASSELGLSSYEQYF.

This chain uses TRBV10-1 with TRBJ2-3, with a weak D call TRBD1 (6 bases). The CDR3 contains 14 residues. Germline V lookup: CDR1 WNHNN, CDR2 SYGVQD (reference sequence). V shed 3 bases and J shed 2 bases, with 9 bases lying between them. CDR3 sequence reads: CASSDGGPTDTQYF. As DNA, the CDR3 is TGCGCCAGCAGTGATGGGGGCCCCACAGATACGCAGTATTTT.

The chain has TRBV28 and TRBJ2-4; D unresolved. The V and J ends lost 5 bases and 2 bases respectively, with 10 bases between them. Per the germline V gene, CDR1 is MDHEN and CDR2 is SYDVKM. This CDR3 is built from 14 residues. In nucleotides, the CDR3 is TGTGCCAGCAGTCCCCCGGTTACCAAAAACATTCAGTACTTC. Its protein product is CASSPPVTKNIQYF.

This clone was recorded once. The chain combines TRBV29-1 with TRBJ1-1, with 8 bases matching TRBD1. The CDR3 spans 14 residues. Germline-derived CDR1 and CDR2 are SQVTM and ANQGSEA. V was pared by 1 base and J by 6 bases, with 7 bases of the junction left unmatched. CDR3 coding DNA: TGCAGCGTTGAAGTGACAGGGGTTATTTCTGAAGCTTTCTTT. This sequence encodes CSVEVTGVISEAFF.

The chain employs TRBV29-1 and TRBJ2-7, with D possibly being TRBD2 (6 bases). Trimming stripped 1 base from V and 6 bases from J, with 13 bases between. The CDR3 covers 13 residues. Looked up from germline, CDR1 is SQVTM and CDR2 is ANQGSEA. CDR3 coding DNA: TGCAGCGTTGAAGTTAGGCGGGGAAGCGAGCAGTACTTC. This codes for CSVEVRRGSEQYF.

This clone was observed a single time. The chain has TRBV9 and TRBJ2-7, with 11 bases identical to TRBD2. The junction had 8 bases not matched to a gene; V was cut back by 0 bases and J by 6 bases. The CDR3 runs 16 residues. CDR1 and CDR2 (germline): SGDLS, YYNGEE. DNA of the CDR3: TGTGCCAGCAGCGTAGCTACGACTAGCGGGATTCTCGAGCAGTACTTC. Its translation is CASSVATTSGILEQYF. The full variable domain, its missing parts supplied by reference TRBV9 and TRBJ2-7, is DSGVTQTPKHLITATGQRVTLRCSPRSGDLSVYWYQQSLDQGLQFLIQYYNGEERAKGNILERFSAQQFPDLHSELNLSSLELGDSALYFCASSVATTSGILEQYFGPGTRLTVT.

The chain joins TRBV6-5 to TRBJ1-1, with D possibly TRBD1 on 5 matching bases. Germline loops: CDR1 MNHEY, CDR2 SVGAGI. The CDR3 length is 15 residues. Trimming took 7 bases from V and 3 from J, leaving 18 bases between them. The CDR3 here is CASITRIGAHTEAFF. CDR3 DNA: TGTGCCAGCATTACCCGGATAGGGGCGCACACTGAAGCTTTCTTT.

This clone was observed a single time. J is TRBJ2-3 and V is TRBV15; D possibly corresponds to TRBD1 (6 bases). CDR3 length equals 17 residues. V was cut by 0 bases and J by 4 bases, with 17 bases left in between. Germline values: CDR1 LNHNV, CDR2 YYDKDF (reference sequence). The CDR3 here is CATSREISTGRADTQYF. Written as DNA, the CDR3 is TGTGCCACCAGCAGAGAAATCAGTACAGGGCGTGCAGATACGCAGTATTTT.

The rearrangement uses TRBV29-1 and TRBJ1-2, with D perhaps matching TRBD1 (5 bases). CDR3 length: 11 amino acids. Germline V gene data show CDR1 as SQVTM and CDR2 as ANQGSEA. The V end lost 5 bases, the J end lost 6 bases, and 10 bases lay between the germline ends. CDR3 loop: CSVRGMDGYTF. CDR3 DNA: TGCAGCGTTCGGGGGATGGATGGCTACACCTTC.

The chain recombines TRBV10-1 with TRBJ2-1; the match to TRBD1 covers 11 bases. V lost 0 bases and J lost 9; bases outside the gene matches: 13. Germline CDR1 WNHNN, CDR2 SYGVQD (reference sequence). This CDR3 has 18 residues. The CDR3 DNA reads TGCGCCAGCAGTGAGTCTTGGCCTGGACAGGGGGCTAAAATTGAGCAGTTCTTC. It is translated as CASSESWPGQGAKIEQFF.

The V and J genes are TRBV28 and TRBJ1-1; 10 bases align to TRBD1. Germline CDR1 and CDR2: MDHEN and SYDVKM. The CDR3 contains 14 residues. Trimming at V came to 5 bases and at J to 5 bases, leaving 5 bases not matched to a gene. The CDR3 DNA reads TGTGCCAGCAGTCTCGACAGGGGGCGGACTGAAGCTTTCTTT. It encodes CASSLDRGRTEAFF.

The CDR3 DNA reads TGTGCCAGCAGCTTAGCGGGGAGCGGGCTAGCGGGAGGAAACTACGAGCAGTACTTC. It specifies CASSLAGSGLAGGNYEQYF. This chain links TRBV11-2 with TRBJ2-7, with TRBD2 matching over 11 bases. The CDR3 loop spans 19 amino acids. Germline V gene sequence: CDR1 SGHAT, CDR2 FQNNGV. Unmatched junction bases numbered 14, after V lost 1 base and J lost 3 bases.

This clone has a handful of counts. This chain connects TRBV4-1 to TRBJ2-7; 10 positions agree with TRBD2. The CDR3 runs to 12 residues. V gave up 1 base and J gave up 9 bases; unmatched junction bases: 0. Germline CDR1 MGHRA, CDR2 YSYEKL. CDR3 nucleotides: TGCGCCAGCAGCCAAGGGACTAGCGGGCAGTACTTC. It codes for CASSQGTSGQYF.

The chain recombines TRBV7-9 with TRBJ2-1; 9 nucleotides match TRBD1. J was trimmed by 2 bases and V by 2 bases; bases with no gene match: 1. The CDR3 sequence is 15 residues long. CDR1 SEHNR and CDR2 FQNEAQ come from the germline V gene (reference sequence). CDR3 region: CASSLRQGAYNEQFF. DNA of the CDR3: TGTGCCAGCAGCTTAAGACAGGGGGCCTACAATGAGCAGTTCTTC. Filled out from reference TRBV7-9 and TRBJ2-1, the complete variable domain reads DTGVSQNPRHKITKRGQNVTFRCDPISEHNRLYWYRQTLGQGPEFLTYFQNEAQLEKSRLLSDRFSAERPKGSFSTLEIQRTEQGDSAMYLCASSLRQGAYNEQFFGPGTRLTVL.

The V and J genes are TRBV28 and TRBJ1-5; maybe TRBD1 (5 bases). The germline CDR1 and CDR2 sequences are MDHEN and SYDVKM. V lost 6 bases to trimming and J lost 4 bases, with 16 bases between them. The CDR3 is made up of 15 amino acids. CDR3 DNA: TGTGCCAGCAGCCCCATAAGACAGTTGAATCAGCCCCAGCATTTT. Translating gives CASSPIRQLNQPQHF.

This chain uses TRBV11-2 with TRBJ2-7; D remains ambiguous. The CDR3 runs 13 residues. V was pared by 3 bases and J by 4 bases, with 10 bases between. Per the germline V gene, CDR1 is SGHAT and CDR2 is FQNNGV. In DNA, the CDR3 is TGTGCCAGCAGCTTCGACACACCTTACGAGCAGTACTTC. Residues: CASSFDTPYEQYF.

This chain links TRBV28 with TRBJ2-3; D unresolved. Germline CDR1 and CDR2: MDHEN and SYDVKM. V gave up 5 bases and J gave up 4 bases, with 19 bases separating them. The CDR3 extends over 16 amino acids. The CDR3 region is CASSERNLNRADTQYF. Here the CDR3 DNA reads TGTGCCAGCAGTGAGAGGAATTTGAATCGGGCAGATACGCAGTATTTT. The whole variable domain, remainder taken from reference TRBV28 and TRBJ2-3, is DVKVTQSSRYLVKRTGEKVFLECVQDMDHENMFWYRQDPGLGLRLIYFSYDVKMKEKGDIPEGYSVSREKKERFSLILESASTNQTSMYLCASSERNLNRADTQYFGPGTRLTVL.

In the case of this clone: At one boundary the junction diverges from the germline segment, which might be a read error. This sequence joins TRBV29-1 and TRBJ2-2, with 12 bases fitting TRBD2. From germline, CDR1 is SQVTM and CDR2 ANQGSEA. The CDR3 totals 14 residues. The CDR3 sequence is CSAEGLAGLGELFF. In DNA form, the CDR3 reads TGCAGCGCTGAAGGACTAGCGGGATTGGGGGAGCTGTTTTTT.

This chain uses TRBV11-2 with TRBJ2-1, with D tentatively TRBD2 (6 bases). This CDR3 comprises 15 residues. In germline, CDR1 is SGHAT, CDR2 FQNNGV. Trimming took off 3 bases at V and 0 bases at J, with 9 bases between the two ends. CDR3 loop: CASSFYGSSYNEQFF. The CDR3 DNA reads as TGTGCCAGCAGCTTTTACGGGAGCTCCTACAATGAGCAGTTCTTC.

This clone has a single count. This chain uses TRBV19 with TRBJ2-7; 8 bases are shared with TRBD2. Germline assignment: CDR1 LNHDA and CDR2 SQIVND (reference sequence). The V segment lost 1 base and the J segment 1 base; nucleotides outside the gene matches: 6. The CDR3 is 16 residues long. The CDR3 is CASSIAGRALSYEQYF. The CDR3, as DNA: TGTGCCAGTAGTATAGCCGGGAGGGCCCTGTCCTACGAGCAGTACTTC.

The J gene is TRBJ2-7, the V gene TRBV7-6; TRBD2 is a possible D gene (6 bases). The ends were cut back, 5 bases at V and 7 bases at J, with 24 bases in the middle. CDR1 SGHVS and CDR2 FNYEAQ come from the germline V gene. The CDR3 loop spans 16 amino acids. CDR3 loop: CASSRVKGLQVGEQYF. The CDR3 bases are TGTGCCAGCAGCCGCGTGAAGGGACTGCAGGTGGGGGAGCAGTACTTC.

The chain uses TRBV27 and TRBJ2-7; 10 bases align to TRBD2. Germline CDR1 MNHEY, CDR2 SMNVEV (reference sequence). The trim removed 4 bases at V and 6 bases at J, leaving 9 bases unmatched. The CDR3 extends over 15 amino acids. CDR3 nucleotides: TGTGCCAGCAGTTCGGAATCTCTAGCGGGAGCCGAGCAGTACTTC. It translates to CASSSESLAGAEQYF.

The chain couples TRBV28 to TRBJ2-7; 7 nucleotides match TRBD1. The CDR3 extends over 14 amino acids. Germline loops: CDR1 MDHEN, CDR2 SYDVKM. The V gene end was trimmed by 5 bases and the J gene end by 5 bases; junction bases not matched to a gene: 9. CDR3 amino acids: CASSPNTRGNEQYF. CDR3 bases: TGTGCCAGCAGTCCGAACACCAGGGGGAACGAGCAGTACTTC. The full variable domain, in which reference TRBV28 and TRBJ2-7 provide the parts outside the CDR3, is DVKVTQSSRYLVKRTGEKVFLECVQDMDHENMFWYRQDPGLGLRLIYFSYDVKMKEKGDIPEGYSVSREKKERFSLILESASTNQTSMYLCASSPNTRGNEQYFGPGTRLTVT.

The chain is built from TRBV29-1 and TRBJ2-1, with 9 bases fitting TRBD1. The CDR3 length is 15 residues. Germline-derived CDR1 and CDR2 are SQVTM and ANQGSEA. The trim removed 5 bases at V and 0 bases at J, leaving 5 bases unmatched. The CDR3 nucleotides are TGCAGCGTTTCACAGGGGGCGAGCTCCTACAATGAGCAGTTCTTC. Its translation is CSVSQGASSYNEQFF.